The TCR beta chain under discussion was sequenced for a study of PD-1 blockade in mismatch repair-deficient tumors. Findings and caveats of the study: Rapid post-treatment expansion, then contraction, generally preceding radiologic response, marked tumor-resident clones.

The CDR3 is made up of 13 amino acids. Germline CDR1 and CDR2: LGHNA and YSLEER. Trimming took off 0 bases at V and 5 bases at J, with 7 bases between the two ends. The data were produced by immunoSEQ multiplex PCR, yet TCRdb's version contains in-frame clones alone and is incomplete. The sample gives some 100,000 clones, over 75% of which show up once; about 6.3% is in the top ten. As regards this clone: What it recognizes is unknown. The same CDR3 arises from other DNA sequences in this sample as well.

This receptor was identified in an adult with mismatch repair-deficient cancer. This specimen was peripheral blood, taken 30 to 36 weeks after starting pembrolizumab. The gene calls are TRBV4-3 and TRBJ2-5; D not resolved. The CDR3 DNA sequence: TGCGCCAGCAGCCAAGATCTTAGGGAGACCCAGTACTTC. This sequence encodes CASSQDLRETQYF.